A single sample is the source of the 4 T cell receptor beta chains below, sequenced in a study of CD8+ T cells in alopecia areata. Extracted from the samples, RNA was reverse transcribed into cDNA to serve as the sequencing template. Repertoires were generated with immunoSEQ multiplex PCR, while TCRdb's copy carries only in-frame clones and drops some. The table shows more than 95,000 clones, with 35% to 40% occurring only once. The sequenced material came from CD4+ T cells sorted from blood. The receptor set was obtained from a human donor with alopecia areata.

This clone was detected only a few times. The chain is built from TRBV2 and TRBJ2-2; TRBD2 agrees at 11 bases. Germline V gene lookup returns CDR1 SNHLY and CDR2 FYNNEI. The V gene end was trimmed by 6 bases and the J gene end by 3 bases; junction bases not matched to a gene: 3. The CDR3 has 15 residues. The CDR3 DNA sequence: TGTGCCAGCAGGCGACTAGCGGGATACACCGGGGAGCTGTTTTTT. Translation: CASRRLAGYTGELFF. Looking up the rest from reference TRBV2 and TRBJ2-2 gives the full variable domain: EPEVTQTPSHQVTQMGQEVILRCVPISNHLYFYWYRQILGQKVEFLVSFYNNEISEKSEIFDDQFSVERPDGSNFTLKIRSTKLEDSAMYFCASRRLAGYTGELFFGEGSRLTVL.

This clone was found a few times. The chain is built from TRBV15 and TRBJ1-2; D call uncertain. V was cut by 3 bases and J by 2 bases, with 10 bases left in between. CDR1 is LNHNV, CDR2 YYDKDF, per germline (reference sequence). The CDR3 covers 14 residues. CDR3 nucleotide sequence: TGTGCCACCAGCAGCCATATTCCCAACTATGGCTACACCTTC. It is translated as CATSSHIPNYGYTF.

This rearrangement joins TRBV7-2 to TRBJ2-7; D gene ambiguous. CDR1 SGHTA and CDR2 FQGNSA come from the germline V gene. CDR3 length: 13 residues. The V and J ends lost 1 base and 4 bases respectively, with 8 bases between them. This CDR3 is CASSLGPLYEQYF. The DNA for the CDR3 is TGTGCCAGCAGCTTAGGGCCTCTGTACGAGCAGTACTTC.

This clone occurred a few times. CDR3 DNA sequence: TGTGCCTGGAGTGTACGAGGGAACACTGAAGCTTTCTTT. It encodes CAWSVRGNTEAFF. The gene calls are TRBV30 and TRBJ1-1; D is ambiguous. CDR3 length: 13 residues. Germline V CDR1 and CDR2: GTSNPN, SVGIG (reference sequence). V lost 0 bases and J 1 base, leaving 6 bases between the germline ends.